One and the same sample provided the 25 T cell receptor beta chains below, sequenced in a study of vaccination and CD4 T cells after COVID-19. Oncomine TCR Beta short-read sequencing was applied to DNA from cultured CD4+ T cells. Each CDR3 protein is one row after TCRdb ran MiXCR on the PCR reads. Found here are 5,500 to 7,500 distinct CDR3 sequences, around a third of them singletons; the top ten hold 28%. Treatment defined: roughly 11-day PBMC culture with coronavirus spike peptide pools or control peptides (ViraFEST assay). Researchers collected the unexposed donor's CD4+ T cells before the COVID-19 pandemic (2011-2018). No antigens are known for them. The sequencing input was CD4+ T cells from blood, cultured in vitro. Every receptor here comes from a human donor in good health.

The chain uses TRBV11-3 and TRBJ2-3, with 13 bases fitting TRBD2. Trimming removed 4 bases from V and 4 bases from J; junction bases left unmatched: 5. This CDR3 has 16 residues. CDR1 and CDR2 (germline): SGHNT, YENEEA. For the CDR3, the DNA is TGTGCCAGCAGCTCCGGACTAGCGGGAGCCTCAGATACGCAGTATTTT. It encodes CASSSGLAGASDTQYF.

This rearrangement joins TRBV7-9 to TRBJ1-1; D call uncertain. Trimming took 5 bases from V and 1 from J, leaving 11 bases between them. The CDR3 contains 14 residues. In germline, CDR1 is SEHNR, CDR2 FQNEAQ (reference sequence). The CDR3 sequence is CASSPSQTNTEAFF. In DNA form, the CDR3 reads TGTGCCAGCAGCCCTAGCCAAACGAACACTGAAGCTTTCTTT.

The J gene is TRBJ1-5, the V gene TRBV7-9; 7 bases align to TRBD1. The CDR3 totals 14 residues. The germline gives CDR1 SEHNR, CDR2 FQNEAQ (reference sequence). After removal of 3 bases from V and 7 bases from J, the junction contained 6 bases not matched to a gene. The CDR3, as DNA: TGTGCCAGCAGCTTGTCGACAGGGAAACAGCCCCAGCATTTT. As protein: CASSLSTGKQPQHF.

The rearrangement joins TRBV20-1 to TRBJ1-1; TRBD1 matches 7 bases. The germline V gene has CDR1 DFQATT and CDR2 SNEGSKA (reference sequence). The CDR3 contains 16 residues. J was trimmed by 0 bases and V by 2 bases; bases with no gene match: 9. The CDR3 region has the DNA TGCAGTGCTAGAAGAAGGGGGCTAACGATGAACACTGAAGCTTTCTTT. Translated, it gives CSARRRGLTMNTEAFF.

V is TRBV10-2 and J is TRBJ2-7, with D uncertain. This CDR3 comprises 12 residues. The germline gives CDR1 WSHSY, CDR2 SAAADI. The V gene lost 0 bases and the J gene lost 2 bases, with 2 bases spanning the gap. For the CDR3, the DNA is TGCGCCAGCAGTGAGTCCGCCTACGAGCAGTACTTC. Amino acids: CASSESAYEQYF.

This clonotype showed up just a few times. The V gene is TRBV7-9, the J gene TRBJ1-2, with D possibly TRBD1 on 6 matching bases. The CDR3 has 15 amino acids. Germline V gene data show CDR1 as SEHNR and CDR2 as FQNEAQ (reference sequence). Trimming stripped 2 bases from V and 7 bases from J, with 17 bases between. The CDR3 DNA follows: TGTGCCAGCAGCTTACGGGCGGGGGCAGTCTCTGGCTACACCTTC. This sequence encodes CASSLRAGAVSGYTF.

The chain joins TRBV4-1 to TRBJ2-3; D is unresolved. CDR3 length: 13 residues. In germline, CDR1 is MGHRA, CDR2 YSYEKL. V was clipped by 0 bases and J by 5 bases, with 6 bases between them. CDR3 DNA sequence: TGCGCCAGCAGCCAAGAACAAAGAGATACGCAGTATTTT. It translates to CASSQEQRDTQYF.

This clonotype was counted between two and nine times. This sequence joins TRBV6-5 and TRBJ2-2; D remains unclear. The CDR3 covers 13 residues. Germline V gene lookup returns CDR1 MNHEY and CDR2 SVGAGI. V lost 2 bases to trimming and J lost 7 bases, with 8 bases between them. In DNA form, the CDR3 reads TGTGCCAGCAGTTACCGGGCTGACGGGGAGCTGTTTTTT. The encoded protein is CASSYRADGELFF.

The chain has TRBV7-7 and TRBJ1-1, with D possibly matching TRBD1 (6 bases). CDR1 is SSHAT and CDR2 is FNYEAQ in the germline V gene (reference sequence). The V end was cut by 3 bases, the J end by 4 bases, with 9 bases between. The CDR3 totals 13 residues. In DNA, the CDR3 is TGTGCCAGCAGCTTGGACAGAGGCACTGAAGCTTTCTTT. Translation gives CASSLDRGTEAFF.

The count of this clonotype is one. The rearrangement joins TRBV11-2 to TRBJ1-6; TRBD1 might be the D (6 bases). The CDR3 extends over 15 amino acids. Trimming pared 5 bases from V and 7 bases from J, leaving 15 bases between. The germline CDR1 and CDR2 sequences are SGHAT and FQNNGV. In DNA, the CDR3 is TGTGCCAGCAGCACCCAGACAGGAGTCAATTCACCCCTCCACTTT. Translating it yields CASSTQTGVNSPLHF. Supplemented by reference TRBV11-2 and TRBJ1-6, the full variable domain reads EAGVAQSPRYKIIEKRQSVAFWCNPISGHATLYWYQQILGQGPKLLIQFQNNGVVDDSQLPKDRFSAERLKGVDSTLKIQPAKLEDSAVYLCASSTQTGVNSPLHFGNGTRLTVT.

This clonotype was counted once. This rearrangement joins TRBV9 to TRBJ2-1, with 7 positions matching TRBD1. This CDR3 has 16 residues. V lost 0 bases to trimming and J lost 0 bases; unmatched junction nucleotides: 3. Germline CDR1 reads SGDLS; CDR2 reads YYNGEE. CDR3 bases: TGTGCCAGCAGCGTAGGACAGGGAAGCTCCTACAATGAGCAGTTCTTC. Translating it yields CASSVGQGSSYNEQFF.

This clonotype came up a few times. The chain carries TRBV19 and TRBJ1-1; D call uncertain. CDR3 length equals 14 residues. Germline CDR1 LNHDA, CDR2 SQIVND (reference sequence). Trimming removed 7 bases at V and 1 base at J, with 13 bases between. CDR3 sequence: CASTALGQNTEAFF. For the CDR3, the DNA is TGTGCCAGTACCGCACTCGGGCAGAACACTGAAGCTTTCTTT.

This clonotype has just a few counts. The V gene is TRBV6-1, the J gene TRBJ1-2, with TRBD1 matching 9 bases. J gave up 8 bases and V 6 bases, and 7 bases lay outside the gene matches. Germline V lookup: CDR1 MNHNS, CDR2 SASEGT. CDR3 length equals 13 residues. CDR3 sequence (DNA): TGTGCCAGCAGCTCGGGACAGGGAGAGGGCTACACCTTC. This sequence encodes CASSSGQGEGYTF.

This chain connects TRBV19 to TRBJ1-2; perhaps TRBD1 as D (5 bases). V was trimmed by 1 base and J by 8 bases, leaving 11 bases between them. The CDR3 is 13 residues long. Germline V gene lookup returns CDR1 LNHDA and CDR2 SQIVND (reference sequence). The CDR3 here is CASSIGGAAGYTF. The DNA for the CDR3 is TGTGCCAGTAGTATAGGAGGGGCTGCGGGCTACACCTTC.

This clonotype turned up a few times. The CDR3 is CASSSATGATEAFF. Here the CDR3 DNA reads TGTGCCAGCAGCTCAGCGACAGGGGCCACTGAAGCTTTCTTT. The chain employs TRBV7-9 and TRBJ1-1; 8 bases are a match to TRBD1. The trim removed 4 bases at V and 4 bases at J, leaving 5 bases unmatched. From germline, CDR1 is SEHNR and CDR2 FQNEAQ (reference sequence). This CDR3 region has 14 residues. Using reference TRBV7-9 and TRBJ1-1 for the parts outside the CDR3, the full variable domain is DTGVSQNPRHKITKRGQNVTFRCDPISEHNRLYWYRQTLGQGPEFLTYFQNEAQLEKSRLLSDRFSAERPKGSFSTLEIQRTEQGDSAMYLCASSSATGATEAFFGQGTRLTVV.

The rearrangement joins TRBV7-9 to TRBJ2-1; no firm D call. The CDR3 is made up of 11 amino acids. Germline CDR1 reads SEHNR; CDR2 reads FQNEAQ (reference sequence). V was clipped by 5 bases and J by 11 bases, with 10 bases between them. In DNA, the CDR3 is TGTGCCAGCAGCCGGGCCCCCCAGCAGTTCTTC. It encodes CASSRAPQQFF.

The chain combines TRBV10-3 with TRBJ2-1; 8 bases agree with TRBD1. The germline CDR1 and CDR2 sequences are ENHRY and SYGVKD. CDR3 size: 11 residues. V lost 10 bases and J lost 8; bases outside the gene matches: 4. The CDR3 loop is CATSGGYEQFF. The CDR3 DNA reads as TGTGCCACGTCAGGGGGCTATGAGCAGTTCTTC.

The V gene is TRBV20-1, the J gene TRBJ2-3; TRBD2 matches 11 bases. V trimming: 3 bases; J trimming: 1 base; junction bases outside the gene matches: 9. The CDR3 contains 17 residues. The V gene's germline CDR1 is DFQATT and CDR2 SNEGSKA (reference sequence). CDR3 sequence: CSASIAGGRFGTDTQYF. The CDR3 region has the DNA TGCAGTGCTAGTATAGCGGGGGGGCGTTTTGGCACAGATACGCAGTATTTT.

This chain links TRBV27 with TRBJ2-7; D possibly uses TRBD1 or TRBD2 (5 bases each). Germline V lookup: CDR1 MNHEY, CDR2 SMNVEV (reference sequence). V was shortened by 5 bases and J by 0 bases, with 17 bases between the two germline ends. The CDR3 is 16 amino acids. The CDR3 nucleotides are TGTGCCAGCAGTACGCCGGGACCGTCGAGCTCCTACGAGCAGTACTTC. Translation: CASSTPGPSSSYEQYF.

The V gene is TRBV7-9, the J gene TRBJ2-5, with D unclear. V was trimmed by 5 bases and J by 5 bases, leaving 6 bases between them. Per the germline V gene, CDR1 is SEHNR and CDR2 is FQNEAQ (reference sequence). The CDR3 contains 11 residues. CDR3 DNA sequence: TGTGCCAGCAGCCCGGGCGAGACCCAGTACTTC. The encoded protein is CASSPGETQYF.

V and J are TRBV2 and TRBJ2-1; D gene unclear. The CDR3 totals 11 residues. The V end lost 5 bases, the J end lost 7 bases, and 6 bases lay between the germline ends. Germline CDR1 reads SNHLY; CDR2 reads FYNNEI. CDR3 sequence (DNA): TGTGCCAGCAGTCAGGAGAATGAGCAGTTCTTC. Translated, it gives CASSQENEQFF.

This clonotype has a handful of counts. This sequence joins TRBV21-1 and TRBJ1-6. TRBV21-1 is recorded as a pseudogene. The CDR3 sequence is 12 residues long. The CDR3 here is CASSKKNSPLHF. The CDR3, as DNA: TGTGCCAGCAGTAAAAAGAATTCACCCCTCCACTTT.

In its sample, this clonotype was seen a few times. V gene TRBV6-2 or TRBV6-3 combines with J gene TRBJ2-3; D ambiguous. Germline assignment: CDR1 MNHEY and CDR2 SVGEGT. V was clipped by 7 bases and J by 2 bases, with 10 bases between them. The CDR3 contains 13 residues. CDR3 in DNA: TGTGCCAGCAATGTGCAACTCACAGATACGCAGTATTTT. Protein: CASNVQLTDTQYF.

This clonotype appeared a few times. This chain joins TRBV6-1 and TRBJ1-5; TRBD1 might be the D (6 bases). This CDR3 comprises 12 residues. Germline V CDR1 and CDR2: MNHNS, SASEGT. V lost 5 bases to trimming and J lost 8 bases, with 10 bases between them. CDR3 loop: CASSTGKEPQHF. The CDR3 DNA reads as TGTGCCAGCAGTACAGGGAAGGAGCCCCAGCATTTT.

The genes are TRBV7-2 and TRBJ2-7; D possibly uses TRBD1 or TRBD2 (5 bases each). V lost 2 bases and J 2 bases, leaving 16 bases between the germline ends. Per the germline V gene, CDR1 is SGHTA and CDR2 is FQGNSA. The CDR3 loop spans 16 amino acids. DNA for the CDR3: TGTGCCAGCAGCTTAATCTCCTCAGTGGGGGCCTACGAGCAGTACTTC. This translates into CASSLISSVGAYEQYF.